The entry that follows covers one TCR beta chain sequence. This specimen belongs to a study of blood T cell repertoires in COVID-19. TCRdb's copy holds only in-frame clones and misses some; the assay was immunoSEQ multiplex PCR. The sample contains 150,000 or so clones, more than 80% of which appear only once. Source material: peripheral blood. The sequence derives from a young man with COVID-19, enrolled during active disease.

CDR3 loop: CASSLGPESYEQYF. The CDR3 coding sequence is TGTGCCAGCAGTTTGGGGCCAGAGTCCTACGAGCAGTACTTC. The rearrangement joins TRBV27 to TRBJ2-7; tentatively, D is TRBD1 (5 bases). This CDR3 comprises 14 residues. Per germline, CDR1 MNHEY and CDR2 SMNVEV (reference sequence). The ends were cut back, 3 bases at V and 1 base at J, with 10 bases in the middle.